This T cell receptor beta chain was sequenced for a study of Graves' ophthalmopathy and Graves' hyperthyroidism. Study overall: Peripheral blood was gathered at the point of initial diagnosis, before any treatment started.

RNA transcripts provided the template for amplifying TCR beta CDR3 regions. HTBI primers primed a first-round RT-PCR, and a second-round multiplex PCR followed. TCRdb reprocessed the multiplex PCR reads via MiXCR and lists one record per CDR3 protein. The sample holds 650,000 to 800,000 distinct CDR3 sequences, roughly two fifths seen once. The CDR3 is 15 residues long. The germline gives CDR1 LGHNA, CDR2 YNFKEQ. The V segment lost 4 bases and the J segment 2 bases; nucleotides outside the gene matches: 5. A word on this clonotype: Its target is not known.

Study-wide findings and caveats: Stable hyperthyroidism and ophthalmopathy were told apart by a 13-signature model, which achieved approximately 87% sensitivity and around 80% specificity.

Having ophthalmopathy, the donors showed moderate-to-severe activity, CAS ≥3 and NOSPECS ≥4, with disease lasting under 3 months. The origin of this receptor is an adult man with Graves' ophthalmopathy. The genes are TRBV4-2 and TRBJ1-2, with 9 bases identical to TRBD1. Sample: peripheral blood. The CDR3 bases are TGTGCCAGCAGCCGGTCGACAGGGGGAAACTATGGCTACACCTTC. It is translated as CASSRSTGGNYGYTF.